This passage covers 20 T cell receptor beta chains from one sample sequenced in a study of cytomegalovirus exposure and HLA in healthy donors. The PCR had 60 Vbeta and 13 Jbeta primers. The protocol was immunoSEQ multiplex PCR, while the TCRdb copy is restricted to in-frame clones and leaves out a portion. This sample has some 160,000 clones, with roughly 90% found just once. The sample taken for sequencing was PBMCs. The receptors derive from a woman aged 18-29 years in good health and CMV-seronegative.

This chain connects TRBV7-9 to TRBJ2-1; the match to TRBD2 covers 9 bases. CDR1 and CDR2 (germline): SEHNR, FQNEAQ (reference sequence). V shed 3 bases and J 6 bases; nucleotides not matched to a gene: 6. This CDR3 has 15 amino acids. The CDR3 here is CASSLGSGSRNEQFF. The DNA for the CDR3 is TGTGCCAGCAGCTTGGGTAGCGGGAGCCGCAATGAGCAGTTCTTC.

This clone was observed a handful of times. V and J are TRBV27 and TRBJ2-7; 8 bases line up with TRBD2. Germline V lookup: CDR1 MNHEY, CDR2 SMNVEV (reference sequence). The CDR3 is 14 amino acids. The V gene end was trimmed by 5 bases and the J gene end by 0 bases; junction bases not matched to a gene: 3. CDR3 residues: CASSRTSYSYEQYF. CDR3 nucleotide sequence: TGTGCCAGCAGTCGGACTAGCTACTCCTACGAGCAGTACTTC.

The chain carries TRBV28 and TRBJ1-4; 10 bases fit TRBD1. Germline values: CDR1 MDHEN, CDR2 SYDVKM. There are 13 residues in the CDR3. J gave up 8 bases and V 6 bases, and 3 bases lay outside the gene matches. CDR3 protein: CASRDRGKEKLFF. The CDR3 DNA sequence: TGTGCCAGCAGGGACAGGGGGAAGGAAAAACTGTTTTTT. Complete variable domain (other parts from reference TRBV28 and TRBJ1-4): DVKVTQSSRYLVKRTGEKVFLECVQDMDHENMFWYRQDPGLGLRLIYFSYDVKMKEKGDIPEGYSVSREKKERFSLILESASTNQTSMYLCASRDRGKEKLFFGSGTQLSVL.

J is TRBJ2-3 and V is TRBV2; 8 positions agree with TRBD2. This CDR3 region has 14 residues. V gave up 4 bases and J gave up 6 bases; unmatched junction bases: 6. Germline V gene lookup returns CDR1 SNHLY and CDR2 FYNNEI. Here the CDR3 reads CASSVRTSSDTQYF. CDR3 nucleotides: TGTGCCAGCAGTGTGAGGACTAGCAGCGATACGCAGTATTTT.

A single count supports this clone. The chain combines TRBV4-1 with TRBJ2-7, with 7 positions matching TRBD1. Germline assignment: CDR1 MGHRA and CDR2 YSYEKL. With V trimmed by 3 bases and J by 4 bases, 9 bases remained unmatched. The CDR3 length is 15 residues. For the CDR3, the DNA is TGCGCCAGCAGCCACCAAAGGGACAGCTTTTACGAGCAGTACTTC. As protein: CASSHQRDSFYEQYF.

CDR3 bases: TGTGCCATCAGTGAGGGATTTGTAGGGCAACAGGGAATAGAAGCTTTCTTT. Translation: CAISEGFVGQQGIEAFF. V is TRBV10-3 and J is TRBJ1-1; D might be TRBD1 (6 bases). The ends were cut back, 2 bases at V and 8 bases at J, with 24 bases in the middle. CDR3 length equals 17 residues. Germline V CDR1 and CDR2: ENHRY, SYGVKD.

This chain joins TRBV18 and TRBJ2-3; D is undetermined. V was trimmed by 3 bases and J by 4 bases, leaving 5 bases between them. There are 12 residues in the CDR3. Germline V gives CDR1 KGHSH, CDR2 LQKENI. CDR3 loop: CASSPVADTQYF. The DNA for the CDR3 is TGTGCCAGCTCACCGGTAGCAGATACGCAGTATTTT.

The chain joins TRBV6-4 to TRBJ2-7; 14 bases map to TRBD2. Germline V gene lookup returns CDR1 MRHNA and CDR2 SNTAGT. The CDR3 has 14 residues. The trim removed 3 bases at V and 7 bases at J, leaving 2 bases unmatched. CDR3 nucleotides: TGTGCCAGCAGTGATGGGACTAGCGGGAGTGAGCAGTACTTC. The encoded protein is CASSDGTSGSEQYF.

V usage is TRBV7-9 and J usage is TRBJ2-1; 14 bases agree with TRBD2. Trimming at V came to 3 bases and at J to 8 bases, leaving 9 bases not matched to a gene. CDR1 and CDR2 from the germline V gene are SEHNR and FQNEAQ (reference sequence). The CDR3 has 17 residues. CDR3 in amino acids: CASSFLGLAGEADEQFF. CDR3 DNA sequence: TGTGCCAGCAGCTTTTTGGGACTAGCGGGAGAGGCCGATGAGCAGTTCTTC.

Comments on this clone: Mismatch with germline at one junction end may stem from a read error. The CDR3, as DNA: TGTGCCAGCTCACCATTAGCGGGAGCCTCCTCCGAGCAGTACTTC. Residues: CASSPLAGASSEQYF. The chain employs TRBV18 and TRBJ2-7; 9 nucleotides match TRBD2. The CDR3 is made up of 15 amino acids. Germline CDR1 reads KGHSH; CDR2 reads LQKENI. The variable domain in full, completed from reference TRBV18 and TRBJ2-7, reads NAGVMQNPRHLVRRRGQEARLRCSPMKGHSHVYWYRQLPEEGLKFMVYLQKENIIDESGMPKERFSAEFPKEGPSILRIQQVVRGDSAAYFCASSPLAGASSEQYFGPGTRLTVT.

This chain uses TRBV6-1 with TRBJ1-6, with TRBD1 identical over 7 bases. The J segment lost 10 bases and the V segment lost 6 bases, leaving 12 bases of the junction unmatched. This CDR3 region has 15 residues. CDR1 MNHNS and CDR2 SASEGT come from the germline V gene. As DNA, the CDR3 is TGTGCCAGCAGCTCCAAACAGGGGATGAGCTCACCCCTCCACTTT. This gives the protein CASSSKQGMSSPLHF.

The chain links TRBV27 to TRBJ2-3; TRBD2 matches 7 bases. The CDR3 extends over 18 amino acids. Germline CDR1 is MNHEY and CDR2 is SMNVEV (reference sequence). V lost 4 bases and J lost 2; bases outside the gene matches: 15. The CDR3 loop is CASSSLRWGRGITDTQYF. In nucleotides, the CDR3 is TGTGCCAGCAGTTCCTTACGGTGGGGGAGGGGAATCACAGATACGCAGTATTTT.

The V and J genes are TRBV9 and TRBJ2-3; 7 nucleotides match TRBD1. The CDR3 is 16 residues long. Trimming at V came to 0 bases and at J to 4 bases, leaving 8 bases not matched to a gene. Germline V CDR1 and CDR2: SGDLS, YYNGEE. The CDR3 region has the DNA TGTGCCAGCAGCGTAGGGTCACACAGGGGCGCAGATACGCAGTATTTT. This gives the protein CASSVGSHRGADTQYF.

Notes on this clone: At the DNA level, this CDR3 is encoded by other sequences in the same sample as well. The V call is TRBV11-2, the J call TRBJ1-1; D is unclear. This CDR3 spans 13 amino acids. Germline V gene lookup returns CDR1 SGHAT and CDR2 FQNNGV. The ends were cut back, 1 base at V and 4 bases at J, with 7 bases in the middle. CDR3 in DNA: TGTGCCAGCAGCTTAGGCTCGGTCACTGAAGCTTTCTTT. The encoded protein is CASSLGSVTEAFF.

The CDR3, as DNA: TGTGCCACCAGCAGCGGACTAGCGGCTAACACCGGGGAGCTGTTTTTT. This sequence encodes CATSSGLAANTGELFF. This chain joins TRBV15 and TRBJ2-2; 10 bases fit TRBD2. The CDR3 has 16 amino acids. The ends lost 3 bases at V and 2 bases at J; junction bases unmatched: 3. Germline loops: CDR1 LNHNV, CDR2 YYDKDF (reference sequence).

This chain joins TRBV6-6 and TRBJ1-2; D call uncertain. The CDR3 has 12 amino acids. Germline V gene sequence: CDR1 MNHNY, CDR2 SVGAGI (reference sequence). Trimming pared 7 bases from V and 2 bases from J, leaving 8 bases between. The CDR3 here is CASTQLNYGYTF. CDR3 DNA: TGTGCCAGCACCCAGTTGAACTATGGCTACACCTTC.

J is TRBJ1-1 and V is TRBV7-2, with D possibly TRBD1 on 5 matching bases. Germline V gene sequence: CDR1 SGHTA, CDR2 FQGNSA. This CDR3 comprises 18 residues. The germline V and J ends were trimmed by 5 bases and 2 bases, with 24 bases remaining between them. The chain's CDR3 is CASSLGGLRNPYNTEAFF. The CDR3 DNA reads TGTGCCAGCAGCCTCGGGGGTTTGCGTAACCCATATAACACTGAAGCTTTCTTT.

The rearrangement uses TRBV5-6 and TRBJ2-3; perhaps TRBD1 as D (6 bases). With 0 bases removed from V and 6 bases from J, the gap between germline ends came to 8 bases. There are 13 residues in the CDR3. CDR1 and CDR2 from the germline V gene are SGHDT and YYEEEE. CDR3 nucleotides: TGTGCCAGCAGCTTGGGACAGGAGGATACGCAGTATTTT. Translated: CASSLGQEDTQYF. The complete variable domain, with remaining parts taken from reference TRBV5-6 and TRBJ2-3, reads DAGVTQSPTHLIKTRGQQVTLRCSPKSGHDTVSWYQQALGQGPQFIFQYYEEEERQRGNFPDRFSGHQFPNYSSELNVNALLLGDSALYLCASSLGQEDTQYFGPGTRLTVL.

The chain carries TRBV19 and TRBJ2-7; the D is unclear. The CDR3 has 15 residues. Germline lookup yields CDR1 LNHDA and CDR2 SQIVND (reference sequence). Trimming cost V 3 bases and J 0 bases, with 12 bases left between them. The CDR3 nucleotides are TGTGCCAGTAGTATCCCCCGAGAGAGCTCCTACGAGCAGTACTTC. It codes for CASSIPRESSYEQYF.

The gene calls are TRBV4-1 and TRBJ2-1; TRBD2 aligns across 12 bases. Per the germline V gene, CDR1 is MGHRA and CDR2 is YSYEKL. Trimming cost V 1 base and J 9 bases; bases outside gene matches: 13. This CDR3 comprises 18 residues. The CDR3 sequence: CASSQVMTSGGHVGEQFF. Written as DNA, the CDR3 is TGCGCCAGCAGCCAAGTGATGACTAGCGGGGGACACGTGGGTGAGCAGTTCTTC.